One sample yielded the 4 T cell receptor beta chains listed below, sequenced in a study of blood T cell repertoires in COVID-19 (dated by TCRdb to the early 2020s). Preparation of the library involved the immunoSEQ multiplex PCR assay. The table comes from immuneACCESS by way of TCRdb, which keeps in-frame sequences with V and J called. Part of the clones is missing from these tables; in studies checked, under half for an unresolved V gene and the rest for unknown reasons. Recorded for this sample are roughly 65,000 clones; roughly 80% of them occurred a single time. The ten largest clones represent about two fifths of the sample. Sample: peripheral blood. These receptors originate from a human donor in a cohort sampled during active COVID-19.

The chain joins TRBV6-2 or TRBV6-3 to TRBJ1-2; D call uncertain. Trimming left V 5 bases short and J 6 bases short, with 19 bases between. Germline CDR1 MNHEY, CDR2 SVGEGT. The CDR3 spans 15 residues. The CDR3, as DNA: TGTGCCAGCAGTGCCTCCCCCGGGTCCGTGGATGGCTACACCTTC. This encodes CASSASPGSVDGYTF.

This clone was counted once. The CDR3 DNA sequence: TGTGCCAGCAGTGAAGGGGCAGGGGTGGCCAAAAACATTCAGTACTTC. Translation gives CASSEGAGVAKNIQYF. This chain joins TRBV2 and TRBJ2-4; D might be TRBD1 (6 bases). Germline assignment: CDR1 SNHLY and CDR2 FYNNEI. This CDR3 has 16 amino acids. With 1 base removed from V and 1 base from J, the gap between germline ends came to 11 bases.

This chain uses TRBV4-1 with TRBJ2-2, with no clear D. The CDR3 totals 15 residues. Germline V lookup: CDR1 MGHRA, CDR2 YSYEKL. V was pared by 6 bases and J by 5 bases, with 16 bases between. CDR3 nucleotide sequence: TGCGCCAGCAGGCACCCGGGTCAGAGGACCGGGGAGCTGTTTTTT. It translates to CASRHPGQRTGELFF.

The CDR3 DNA is TGCAGCGTTGCTGGCAGCTACTCGGGTTCCTACGAGCAGTACTTC. Protein: CSVAGSYSGSYEQYF. The chain carries TRBV29-1 and TRBJ2-7; D is uncertain. CDR3 length: 15 amino acids. Germline CDR1 SQVTM, CDR2 ANQGSEA. V lost 4 bases and J 1 base, leaving 17 bases between the germline ends.